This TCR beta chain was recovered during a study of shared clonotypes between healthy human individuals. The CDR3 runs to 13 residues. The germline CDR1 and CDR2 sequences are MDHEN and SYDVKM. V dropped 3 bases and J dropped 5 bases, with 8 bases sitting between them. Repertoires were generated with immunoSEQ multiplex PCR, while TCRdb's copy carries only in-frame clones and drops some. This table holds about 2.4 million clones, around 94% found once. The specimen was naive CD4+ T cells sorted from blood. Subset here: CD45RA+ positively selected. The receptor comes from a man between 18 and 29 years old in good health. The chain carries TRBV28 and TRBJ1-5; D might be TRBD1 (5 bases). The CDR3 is CASSFWGDQPQHF. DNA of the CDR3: TGTGCCAGCAGTTTTTGGGGGGATCAGCCCCAGCATTTT.